This is a list of T cell receptor beta chains from one sample in a study of cytomegalovirus exposure and HLA in healthy donors. Using immunoSEQ multiplex PCR, the repertoire was profiled, and TCRdb retains in-frame clones only, with some absent. Here the sample spans 90,000 to 150,000 clones, over 75% being singletons. The sample consisted of PBMCs. These receptors came from a woman aged 18-29 years in good health and CMV-seronegative. Both conserved end residues are part of each CDR3.

v_gene: TRBV6-5; CDR3aa: CASSNLAGQNQPQHF
v_gene: TRBV9; CDR3aa: CASSATSGDGQPQHF
v_gene: TRBV7-9; CDR3aa: CASSWGRENTEAFF
v_gene: TRBV19; CDR3aa: CASISTGGLEAFF
v_gene: TRBV15; CDR3aa: CATSSRTGGINTIYF
v_gene: TRBV7-2; CDR3aa: CASSSQTPYSNQPQHF
v_gene: TRBV7-8; CDR3aa: CASSLLRVGDTEAFF
v_gene: TRBV9; CDR3aa: CASSPRTGNTEAFF
v_gene: TRBV11-2; CDR3aa: CASSLAGYEKLFF
v_gene: TRBV7-9; CDR3aa: CASSPINYGYTF
v_gene: TRBV20-1; CDR3aa: CSARTEYEQYF
v_gene: TRBV6-1; CDR3aa: CASNRLNYEQYF
v_gene: TRBV5-6; CDR3aa: CASSSHPSGRDYEQYF
v_gene: TRBV4-2; CDR3aa: CASSEGQGEAFF
v_gene: TRBV10-2; CDR3aa: CASSESEWGNSPLHF
v_gene: TRBV11-2; CDR3aa: CASSTRTEHAYEQYF
v_gene: TRBV14; CDR3aa: CASSQRLAGGADTQYF